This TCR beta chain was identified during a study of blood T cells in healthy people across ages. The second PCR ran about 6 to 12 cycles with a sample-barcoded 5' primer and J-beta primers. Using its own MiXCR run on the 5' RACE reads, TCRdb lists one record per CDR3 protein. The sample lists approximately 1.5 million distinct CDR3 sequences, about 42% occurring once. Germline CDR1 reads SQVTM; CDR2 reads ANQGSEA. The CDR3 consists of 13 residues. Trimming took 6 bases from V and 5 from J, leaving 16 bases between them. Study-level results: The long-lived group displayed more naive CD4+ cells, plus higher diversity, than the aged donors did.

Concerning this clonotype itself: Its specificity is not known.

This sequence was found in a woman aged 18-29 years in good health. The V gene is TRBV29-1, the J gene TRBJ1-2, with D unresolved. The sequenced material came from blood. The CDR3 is CSVARRERYGYTF. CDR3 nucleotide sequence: TGCAGCGTGGCCCGAAGGGAGAGGTATGGCTACACCTTC.